The rows below give T cell receptor beta chains drawn from one sample of a study of cytomegalovirus exposure and HLA in healthy donors. Libraries were prepared by immunoSEQ multiplex PCR; TCRdb keeps only in-frame clonotypes and omits some of them. The sample has 100,000 to 150,000 clones, approximately 78% seen once; the top ten hold 1.1%. Sequenced sample: PBMCs. The source of these receptors is a woman in her twenties or thirties in good health and CMV-seronegative. Each CDR3 is given with its conserved first and last residue. Size is stated for part of the rows, as once, few or many counts, or as a class when the clone is expanded.

abundance: once
v_gene: TRBV4-1
CDR3aa: CASSQDRVGRLTVFRSDTEAFF

abundance: .
v_gene: TRBV30
CDR3aa: CAWSVTGGNSPLHF

abundance: .
v_gene: TRBV7-9
CDR3aa: CASSSELLTASFQETQYF

abundance: .
v_gene: TRBV10-3
CDR3aa: CAISETLSRGWDF

abundance: once
v_gene: TRBV2
CDR3aa: CASSSTGPSSGANVLTF

abundance: .
v_gene: TRBV29-1
CDR3aa: CSVGSGRKEAFF

abundance: .
v_gene: TRBV7-9
CDR3aa: CASSLEGGDTEAFF

abundance: .
v_gene: TRBV10-1
CDR3aa: CASKASGVDTQYF

abundance: few
v_gene: TRBV5-1
CDR3aa: CASSFSLRTQNNSPLHF

abundance: once
v_gene: TRBV6-5
CDR3aa: CASRGSGTEAFF

abundance: .
v_gene: TRBV19
CDR3aa: CASRTEINSPLHF

abundance: few
v_gene: TRBV5-6
CDR3aa: CASSLAGGRTIDTQYF

abundance: .
v_gene: TRBV15
CDR3aa: CATGWEVGHQPQHF

abundance: .
v_gene: TRBV30
CDR3aa: CAWGPGLSSETQYF

abundance: .
v_gene: TRBV7-8
CDR3aa: CASSLAYRGVDYGYTF

abundance: .
v_gene: TRBV20-1
CDR3aa: CSPRADTQYF

abundance: .
v_gene: TRBV7-2
CDR3aa: CASSKLAGFNEQFF

abundance: .
v_gene: TRBV11-3
CDR3aa: CASSFGGSWGTGELFF

abundance: .
v_gene: TRBV7-2
CDR3aa: CASSQQGDTQYF

abundance: .
v_gene: TRBV21-1
CDR3aa: CASSKANDTGSETQYF

abundance: .
v_gene: TRBV29-1
CDR3aa: CSVDSGGQETQYF

abundance: few
v_gene: TRBV6-5
CDR3aa: CASSSLSRGYNEQFF

abundance: .
v_gene: TRBV7-9
CDR3aa: CASSSPTRSRAEYNEQFF